This passage covers 20 T cell receptor beta chains from one sample sequenced in a study of blood T cell repertoires in COVID-19. Some clones are missing from TCRdb's copy, which holds only in-frame ones; the method was immunoSEQ multiplex PCR. The sample consists of roughly 140,000 clones, about four fifths of them appearing once. The source material was peripheral blood. These receptors were collected from a man aged 55 to 70 with acute or convalescent COVID-19.

The V call is TRBV5-1, the J call TRBJ1-2; D is uncertain. The CDR3 extends over 14 amino acids. Germline-derived CDR1 and CDR2 are SGHRS and YFSETQ. Trimming left V 6 bases short and J 0 bases short, with 12 bases between. CDR3 nucleotide sequence: TGCGCCAGCAATCTGGGGAGTGCTAACTATGGCTACACCTTC. It translates to CASNLGSANYGYTF.

The V call is TRBV11-1, the J call TRBJ2-7; TRBD1 agrees at 10 bases. J lost 6 bases, V lost 6 bases, and 8 bases had no gene match. Per germline, CDR1 SGHAT and CDR2 FQDESV (reference sequence). The CDR3 has 14 amino acids. The CDR3: CASSFLTGGGEQYF. The CDR3 DNA follows: TGTGCCAGCAGTTTCTTGACAGGGGGCGGCGAGCAGTACTTC.

The chain recombines TRBV6-6 with TRBJ1-4, with 8 bases fitting TRBD1. With 5 bases clipped from V and 8 bases from J, the junction kept 4 bases outside the gene matches. CDR3 length: 13 amino acids. Germline CDR1 is MNHNY and CDR2 is SVGAGI (reference sequence). CDR3 DNA sequence: TGTGCCAGCAGTCCGGGACAGGTGGAAAAACTGTTTTTT. It is translated as CASSPGQVEKLFF.

The genes are TRBV29-1 and TRBJ2-5; maybe TRBD2 (6 bases). The germline V and J ends were trimmed by 4 bases and 4 bases, with 13 bases remaining between them. CDR3 length: 13 residues. The V gene's germline CDR1 is SQVTM and CDR2 ANQGSEA. Here the CDR3 DNA reads TGCAGCGTTGTAAAACTAGCTACAGAGACCCAGTACTTC. The encoded protein is CSVVKLATETQYF. The variable domain in full, with the rest retrieved from reference TRBV29-1 and TRBJ2-5, is SAVISQKPSRDICQRGTSLTIQCQVDSQVTMMFWYRQQPGQSLTLIATANQGSEATYESGFVIDKFPISRPNLTFSTLTVSNMSPEDSSIYLCSVVKLATETQYFGPGTRLLVL.

The chain couples TRBV3-1 (or the pseudogene TRBV3-2) to TRBJ2-5; 13 positions match TRBD2. The trim removed 0 bases at V and 13 bases at J, leaving 14 bases unmatched. The V gene's germline CDR1 is LGHDT and CDR2 YNNKEL (reference sequence). The CDR3 loop spans 17 amino acids. Written as DNA, the CDR3 is TGTGCCAGCAGCCAAGAAATGACTAGCGGGGGGCTTATTTCCCTGTACTTC. Encoded protein: CASSQEMTSGGLISLYF.

The chain employs TRBV11-2 and TRBJ2-7; TRBD2 matches at 12 bases. This CDR3 is 13 amino acids long. Losses at the gene ends were 6 bases for V and 12 bases for J; bases not matched to a gene: 9. Germline V lookup: CDR1 SGHAT, CDR2 FQNNGV. The CDR3 region has the DNA TGTGCCAGCAGTCGACTAGCGGGAGACTCGCGGTACTTC. It translates to CASSRLAGDSRYF.

This sequence joins TRBV28 and TRBJ2-7; 10 positions agree with TRBD2. With 6 bases clipped from V and 5 bases from J, the junction kept 4 bases outside the gene matches. The CDR3 sequence is 13 residues long. Per the germline V gene, CDR1 is MDHEN and CDR2 is SYDVKM. Written as DNA, the CDR3 is TGTGCCAGCAGGGGGACTAGCGATAACGAGCAGTACTTC. It is translated as CASRGTSDNEQYF. The full variable domain, with the rest looked up from reference TRBV28 and TRBJ2-7, is DVKVTQSSRYLVKRTGEKVFLECVQDMDHENMFWYRQDPGLGLRLIYFSYDVKMKEKGDIPEGYSVSREKKERFSLILESASTNQTSMYLCASRGTSDNEQYFGPGTRLTVT.

The rearrangement joins TRBV28 to TRBJ1-2; 7 bases map to TRBD1. V dropped 9 bases and J dropped 8; count of bases not matched to a gene: 9. Germline V lookup: CDR1 MDHEN, CDR2 SYDVKM. The CDR3 length is 12 residues. The CDR3: CASYRGSGGYTF. CDR3 bases: TGTGCCAGTTACAGGGGTTCCGGCGGCTACACCTTC.

This clone was seen just once. The chain employs TRBV9 and TRBJ2-2; D gene unclear. The germline gives CDR1 SGDLS, CDR2 YYNGEE. The length of the CDR3 is 13 residues. Trimming pared 4 bases from V and 4 bases from J, leaving 8 bases between. As DNA, the CDR3 is TGTGCCAGCAGCTCCAGATTCACCGGGGAGCTGTTTTTT. It encodes CASSSRFTGELFF.

This chain connects TRBV5-6 to TRBJ1-5, with a tentative D call TRBD1 (5 bases). Trimming left V 0 bases short and J 3 bases short, with 13 bases between. Germline V gene data show CDR1 as SGHDT and CDR2 as YYEEEE. The CDR3 contains 16 residues. The CDR3 nucleotides read TGTGCCAGCAGCTTGGGGGGCTTAGGGGTCAATCAGCCCCAGCATTTT. This sequence encodes CASSLGGLGVNQPQHF.

Only a few counts were recorded for this clone. The V and J genes are TRBV7-2 and TRBJ2-1; tentatively, D is TRBD2 (7 bases). Trimming took 5 bases from V and 6 from J, leaving 23 bases between them. The V gene's germline CDR1 is SGHTA and CDR2 FQGNSA. The CDR3 runs 17 residues. In DNA form, the CDR3 reads TGTGCCAGCAGCAGAGAGAGGGGGGGCCTCCTTTTCAATGAGCAGTTCTTC. It codes for CASSRERGGLLFNEQFF.

The V and J genes are TRBV5-5 and TRBJ1-6, with a weak D call TRBD1 (5 bases). Per germline, CDR1 SGHKS and CDR2 YYEKEE (reference sequence). The length of the CDR3 is 15 residues. V lost 2 bases, J lost 2 bases, and 8 bases lay in between. CDR3 protein: CASSFGGAYNSPLHF. In nucleotides, the CDR3 is TGTGCCAGCAGCTTTGGGGGGGCCTATAATTCACCCCTCCACTTT.

CDR3 nucleotides: TGTGCCAGCAGCTATCGAAGGGAGAAGCATTTT. Its translation is CASSYRREKHF. The chain recombines TRBV5-4 with TRBJ1-5; D not resolved. V was pared by 3 bases and J by 14 bases, with 12 bases between. The germline V gene has CDR1 SGHNT and CDR2 YYREEE (reference sequence). There are 11 residues in the CDR3.

The rearrangement uses TRBV5-4 and TRBJ2-7; 14 nucleotides agree with TRBD2. Per the germline V gene, CDR1 is SGHNT and CDR2 is YYREEE (reference sequence). The CDR3 has 18 amino acids. Losses at the gene ends were 4 bases for V and 4 bases for J; bases not matched to a gene: 13. The CDR3 DNA sequence: TGTGCCAGCAGCATTGCGGTATCCGGGACTAGCGGGAGTTACGAGCAGTACTTC. Residues: CASSIAVSGTSGSYEQYF.

This clone appeared once. The chain joins TRBV11-2 to TRBJ1-2; TRBD1 might be the D (6 bases). Germline V gene lookup returns CDR1 SGHAT and CDR2 FQNNGV. V was shortened by 2 bases and J by 1 base, with 23 bases between the two germline ends. The CDR3 has 19 residues. CDR3 loop: CASSLSGGTSRTVNYGYTF. The CDR3 DNA is TGTGCCAGCAGCTTAAGCGGGGGGACCTCCAGGACAGTTAACTATGGCTACACCTTC.

This chain links TRBV7-2 with TRBJ1-5; 10 bases are shared with TRBD1. Losses at the gene ends were 5 bases for V and 5 bases for J; bases not matched to a gene: 0. The CDR3 consists of 13 residues. The germline V gene encodes CDR1 SGHTA and CDR2 FQGNSA. Written as DNA, the CDR3 is TGTGCCAGCAGCGGGACAGGGGATCAGCCCCAGCATTTT. It specifies CASSGTGDQPQHF.

This chain joins TRBV9 and TRBJ1-4; 7 positions agree with TRBD1. The CDR3 length is 15 residues. V trimming: 1 base; J trimming: 5 bases; junction bases outside the gene matches: 5. Germline-derived CDR1 and CDR2 are SGDLS and YYNGEE. The CDR3 bases are TGTGCCAGCAGCGTATTCGGGACAGCGAATGAAAAACTGTTTTTT. It is translated as CASSVFGTANEKLFF.

This clone was detected only once. The chain couples TRBV4-3 to TRBJ1-5, with 10 bases aligning to TRBD1. V shed 4 bases and J 9 bases; nucleotides not matched to a gene: 9. CDR1 and CDR2 from the germline V gene are LGHNA and YSLEER. The CDR3 totals 15 residues. The CDR3 DNA follows: TGCGCCAGCAGCCCAGGTACGACAGGGGGCCGGCCCCAGCATTTT. Its translation: CASSPGTTGGRPQHF.

This clone appeared a few times. This chain joins TRBV9 and TRBJ2-1, with TRBD1 matching over 9 bases. CDR1 and CDR2 from the germline V gene are SGDLS and YYNGEE. This CDR3 contains 14 residues. The ends lost 3 bases at V and 8 bases at J; junction bases unmatched: 6. The CDR3 DNA reads TGTGCCAGCAGCGCAGACAGGGGGGCGGATGAGCAGTTCTTC. Its translation is CASSADRGADEQFF. The full variable domain, in which reference TRBV9 and TRBJ2-1 provide the parts outside the CDR3, is DSGVTQTPKHLITATGQRVTLRCSPRSGDLSVYWYQQSLDQGLQFLIQYYNGEERAKGNILERFSAQQFPDLHSELNLSSLELGDSALYFCASSADRGADEQFFGPGTRLTVL.

The J gene is TRBJ1-6, the V gene TRBV6-5; D may be TRBD1 (5 bases). In germline, CDR1 is MNHEY, CDR2 SVGAGI. This CDR3 comprises 13 residues. V lost 7 bases and J lost 3, with 7 bases in between. This CDR3 reads CASKGNYNSPLHF. In nucleotides, the CDR3 is TGTGCCAGCAAGGGGAACTATAATTCACCCCTCCACTTT.